The text below deals with one TCR beta chain. The V and J ends lost 3 bases and 2 bases, in that order; junction bases with no gene match: 1. The CDR3 is 13 residues long. CDR1 is GTSNPN and CDR2 is SVGIG in the germline V gene (reference sequence). This table comes from immunoSEQ multiplex PCR, and its TCRdb copy is limited to in-frame clones, with some not included. The sample consists of some 85,000 clones, roughly 95% of them appearing once. The sample originates from a study of cytomegalovirus exposure and HLA in healthy donors. The source of this sequence is a woman younger than 30 in good health and CMV-seronegative. Sequencing was done on a sample of PBMCs. The rearrangement links TRBV30 to TRBJ2-5; 9 bases are a match to TRBD1. The CDR3 sequence: CAWRDRGQETQYF. The CDR3 DNA reads TGTGCCTGGAGGGACAGGGGACAAGAGACCCAGTACTTC.